The 19 T cell receptor beta chains reported below all come from one sample, sequenced in a study of tissue T cells after allogeneic stem cell transplantation. Method: immunoSEQ multiplex PCR; TCRdb's copy keeps in-frame clones and lacks some. The sample holds approximately 2,000 clones, 45% to 60% seen once. The sample's time point: mouse harvest day 14 after allogeneic transplant. Mouse grafts combined 10^7 T-cell-depleted bone marrow cells with 10^6 splenic CD5+ T cells. Specimen: lymph node tissue. The receptors were sampled from a female BALB/c mouse given C57BL/6 T cells with graft-versus-host disease after an allogeneic hematopoietic cell transplant.

Remarks on this clone: A far larger clone lies a single base away; this is likely a read error. Mouse gene names and germline throughout. The read ends 1 residue early relative to the CDR3; the germline J gene fills the gap. Other DNA variants within this sample encode the same CDR3. This chain uses TRBV29 with TRBJ2-7; TRBD2 matches 10 bases. The CDR3 covers 13 residues. V gave up 8 bases and J gave up 7 bases; unmatched junction bases: 8. Germline V lookup: CDR1 MSHET, CDR2 SYDVDS. This chain's CDR3 is CASGDLGGREQYF. The CDR3 DNA, read in part, is TGTGCTAGCGGTGACCTGGGGGGGCGGGAACAGTAC.

Remarks on this clone: Genes here carry mouse names. The CDR3 end lies 1 residue beyond the end of the read and is filled in from the germline J gene. The chain is built from TRBV1 and TRBJ2-1, with D hard to call. Per the germline V gene, CDR1 is NSQYPW and CDR2 is LRSPGD (reference sequence). The V end was cut by 0 bases, the J end by 6 bases, with 0 bases between. This CDR3 region has 11 residues. The CDR3 protein is CTCSADAEQFF. CDR3 bases read: TGCACCTGCAGTGCAGATGCTGAGCAGTTC.

For this clone: Genes and germline are mouse. Coverage ceases 1 residue before the CDR3 finishes, and the germline J gene fills in the end. The chain carries TRBV3 and TRBJ1-1; 11 bases are shared with TRBD1. CDR1 is SNHLY, CDR2 FYNGKV, per germline (reference sequence). CDR3 length: 16 amino acids. The V segment lost 3 bases and the J segment 5 bases; nucleotides outside the gene matches: 8. The sequenced CDR3 bases are TGTGCCAGCAGCTTTAGGACAGGGGGCCGAGAGACAGAAGTCTTC. It is translated as CASSFRTGGRETEVF. The full CDR3 protein is CASSFRTGGRETEVFF.

There are a few counts of this clone. Mouse gene names and germline throughout. The CDR3 is cut off 1 residue early in the read; its end comes from the germline J gene. The V call is TRBV13-2, the J call TRBJ1-3; 7 nucleotides match TRBD1. CDR1 is NNHNN, CDR2 SYGAGS, per germline (reference sequence). V was pared by 3 bases and J by 0 bases, with 3 bases of the junction left unmatched. The CDR3 spans 15 residues. The sequenced part of the CDR3 DNA is TGTGCCAGCGGTGCCGGGACAGCTTCTGGAAATACGCTCTAT. Its protein product is CASGAGTASGNTLY. In full, the CDR3 is CASGAGTASGNTLYF.

On this clone itself: Mouse names are used for the genes. The read is 1 residue too short to cover the CDR3 end, so that end is filled in from the germline J gene. The V gene is TRBV23, the J gene TRBJ1-6. TRBJ1-6 is an open reading frame whose function is uncertain. Germline lookup yields CDR1 KGHTA and CDR2 FQNQQP. The CDR3 contains 14 residues. The CDR3 protein is CSSSQSGGDSPLYF. The CDR3 DNA, read in part, is TGCTCCAGCAGTCAATCGGGGGGTGATTCGCCCCTCTAC.

As concerns this clone: Mouse gene names and germline throughout. The read comes to an end 1 residue before the CDR3 does, leaving the germline J gene to fill in the end. The J gene is TRBJ2-1, the V gene TRBV13-2; weak D call: TRBD1 (6 bases). The CDR3 has 13 residues. Germline values: CDR1 NNHNN, CDR2 SYGAGS (reference sequence). Trimming cost V 0 bases and J 7 bases, with 8 bases left between them. CDR3 protein: CASGDAGTAEQFF. CDR3 DNA (partial): TGTGCCAGCGGTGATGCAGGGACAGCTGAGCAGTTC.

This clone is deemed large. Genes and germline come from the mouse. Read sequence stops 1 residue before the CDR3 end, and the germline J gene provides the missing end. The chain employs TRBV29 and TRBJ1-3, with D perhaps matching TRBD1 (5 bases). V lost 0 bases and J lost 2, with 8 bases in between. Germline CDR1 MSHET, CDR2 SYDVDS. This CDR3 spans 15 amino acids. Partial CDR3 DNA: TGTGCTAGCAGTTTATCGACGGGGGCTGGAAATACGCTCTAT. Amino acids: CASSLSTGAGNTLY. The complete CDR3 reads CASSLSTGAGNTLYF.

This clone was seen a few times. These gene names are mouse names. The read ends 1 residue before the CDR3 terminus; that terminus is restored from the germline J gene. The V call is TRBV19, the J call TRBJ2-7; D uncertain. CDR1 and CDR2 (germline): FNHDT, SITEND (reference sequence). The V gene lost 0 bases and the J gene lost 4 bases, with 5 bases spanning the gap. The length of the CDR3 is 12 residues. CDR3 DNA, as far as it was read: TGTGCCAGCAGTATAGTCATTTATGAACAGTAC. Translation gives CASSIVIYEQY. The complete CDR3 reads CASSIVIYEQYF.

About this clone itself: Mouse gene names apply. The read halts 1 residue ahead of the CDR3 end, with the missing end drawn from the germline J gene. The chain carries TRBV26 and TRBJ1-1; D perhaps matches TRBD1 (5 bases). The V and J ends lost 2 bases and 1 base respectively, with 5 bases between them. The germline V gene has CDR1 KGHPV and CDR2 FQNQEV (reference sequence). The CDR3 runs 13 residues. The CDR3: CASSLGGNTEVFF. The sequenced CDR3 bases are TGTGCCAGCAGTCTGGGGGGAAACACAGAAGTCTTC.

This clone was counted once. Mouse names are used for the genes. The CDR3 end lies 1 residue beyond the end of the read and is filled in from the germline J gene. The genes are TRBV13-3 and TRBJ2-5; 7 nucleotides match TRBD1. V lost 5 bases to trimming and J lost 2 bases; unmatched junction nucleotides: 2. Germline V gene sequence: CDR1 NNHDY, CDR2 SYVADS. The CDR3 length is 13 residues. The CDR3 bases that were read are TGTGCCAGCAGCTGGGACAGCCAAGACACCCAGTAC. Translating it yields CASSWDSQDTQY. The whole CDR3 protein reads CASSWDSQDTQYF.

As concerns this clone: Germline and genes here are mouse. The CDR3 end is not reached by the read, which stops 1 residue before it; the germline J gene fills it in. The J gene is TRBJ1-5, the V gene TRBV31; D gene unclear. Trimming shortened V by 0 bases and J by 6 bases, and 6 bases separated the two germline ends. CDR1 and CDR2 from the germline V gene are GKSSPN and SITVG. CDR3 length: 12 amino acids. The CDR3 is CAWSLNSQAPLF. Partial CDR3 DNA: TGTGCCTGGAGTCTAAACTCCCAGGCTCCGCTT.

Points on this clone: Gene and germline names: mouse. The read terminates 1 residue ahead of where the CDR3 ends, so the germline J gene completes it. V gene TRBV5 combines with J gene TRBJ2-5, with D maybe TRBD2 (6 bases). Between the trimmed V and J ends, which lost 0 bases and 6 bases, there was a span of 7 bases. Germline lookup yields CDR1 LGHNA and CDR2 YNLKQL (reference sequence). This CDR3 region has 13 residues. CDR3 in amino acids: CASSQDGGDTQYF. The DNA read from the CDR3 is TGTGCCAGCAGCCAAGACGGGGGGGACACCCAGTAC.

By share of the sample, this clone is medium-sized. The genes and germline here are from mouse. The read halts 1 residue ahead of the CDR3 end, with the missing end drawn from the germline J gene. The rearrangement links TRBV13-3 to TRBJ2-4, with D tentatively TRBD1 (6 bases). In germline, CDR1 is NNHDY, CDR2 SYVADS. Trimming took off 2 bases at V and 3 bases at J, with 16 bases between the two ends. The CDR3 runs to 16 residues. The sequenced CDR3 bases are TGTGCCAGCAGTGAGGCGACAGGAGGGAGACAAAACACCTTGTAC. Protein: CASSEATGGRQNTLY. Given in full, the CDR3 is CASSEATGGRQNTLYF.

Comment on this clone: Gene names and germline match the mouse. Sequencing ends 1 residue short of the CDR3 end; the germline J gene provides the rest. The chain links TRBV26 to TRBJ2-3, with D possibly TRBD2 on 6 matching bases. The V gene lost 5 bases and the J gene lost 0 bases, with 9 bases spanning the gap. Germline V gives CDR1 KGHPV, CDR2 FQNQEV (reference sequence). The CDR3 is made up of 14 amino acids. CDR3 in amino acids: CASSLTGSAETLYF. CDR3 DNA, as far as it was read: TGTGCCAGCAGTTTGACTGGTAGTGCAGAAACGCTGTAT.

Only a few counts were recorded for this clone. These gene names are mouse names. With the read ending 1 residue before the CDR3 end, the germline J gene is used to fill in that end. The chain links TRBV13-2 to TRBJ2-7, with 7 bases aligning to TRBD2. V was pared by 2 bases and J by 0 bases, with 2 bases of the junction left unmatched. The CDR3 length is 14 residues. Germline loops: CDR1 NNHNN, CDR2 SYGAGS (reference sequence). Partial CDR3 DNA: TGTGCCAGCGGTGAGGGGGGGGTCTCCTATGAACAGTAC. Protein sequence: CASGEGGVSYEQY. The full CDR3 is CASGEGGVSYEQYF.

About this clone itself: The gene names given are mouse names. The CDR3 end falls 1 residue outside the read, so it is completed with the germline J gene. V is TRBV12-1 and J is TRBJ1-1, with TRBD1 as a possible D gene (6 bases). CDR1 and CDR2 from the germline V gene are SGHSN and HYEKVE. With 4 bases removed from V and 4 bases from J, the gap between germline ends came to 9 bases. CDR3 length equals 12 residues. The CDR3 spells CASSLQGTEVFF. The part of the CDR3 DNA that was read is TGTGCCAGCTCCCTACAGGGCACAGAAGTCTTC.

Of note for this clone: Genes and germline come from the mouse. Coverage ceases 1 residue before the CDR3 finishes, and the germline J gene fills in the end. V usage is TRBV4 and J usage is TRBJ1-1; 7 bases fit TRBD1. This CDR3 spans 14 amino acids. Germline CDR1 LGHDT, CDR2 YNNKQL (reference sequence). V lost 4 bases to trimming and J lost 0 bases; unmatched junction nucleotides: 2. The chain's CDR3 is CASSWGQTNTEVFF. CDR3 bases read: TGTGCCAGCAGCTGGGGACAGACAAACACAGAAGTCTTC.

This clone appeared a few times. Gene names and germline refer to mouse. The read finishes 1 residue shy of the CDR3 end, and the germline J gene is used to complete it. This chain connects TRBV12-1 to TRBJ2-2; no reliable D call. Germline V CDR1 and CDR2: SGHSN, HYEKVE. V lost 0 bases, J lost 1 base, and 5 bases lay in between. The length of the CDR3 is 14 residues. The CDR3 bases that were read are TGTGCCAGCTCTCTCACGGGAAACACCGGGCAGCTCTAC. This gives the protein CASSLTGNTGQLY. The whole CDR3 is CASSLTGNTGQLYF.

As regards this clone: The gene names given are mouse names. The read falls 1 residue short of the CDR3 end, and the missing part is taken from the germline J gene. The chain recombines TRBV13-1 with TRBJ2-7; D is tentatively TRBD1 or TRBD2 (5 bases each). The CDR3 consists of 15 residues. CDR1 is NSHNY, CDR2 SYGAGN, per germline. The V gene lost 0 bases and the J gene lost 0 bases, with 10 bases spanning the gap. This CDR3 reads CASSDARGSSYEQYF. CDR3 bases read: TGTGCCAGCAGTGATGCCCGGGGGAGCTCCTATGAACAGTAC.